The T cell receptor beta chain described here comes from a study of T cells in Graves' hyperthyroidism and ophthalmopathy. Uncontrolled infection, other autoimmune disease, pregnancy or lactation excluded patients. This clonotype was counted only a few times. The antigen is unknown. Study outcomes and limitations: In the analysis, a 13 V-J model separated ophthalmopathy from stable hyperthyroidism. Most clonotypes expanded in thyroid above 0.001 were likewise present in blood.

RNA transcripts served as the template for amplifying TCR beta CDR3 regions. HTBI primers were the set used in a first-round RT-PCR of the TCR CDR3. TCRdb reanalysed the multiplex PCR reads using MiXCR and keeps one entry per CDR3 protein. Here the sample spans 300,000 to 500,000 distinct CDR3 sequences, roughly 13% being singletons. The sequenced sample consisted of blood. The receptor was isolated from a man between 45 and 60 years old with Graves' ophthalmopathy.

CDR3 in amino acids: CASSKGNSYNEQFF. Written as DNA, the CDR3 is TGTGCCAGTAGTAAGGGTAACTCCTACAATGAGCAGTTCTTC. V usage is TRBV19 and J usage is TRBJ2-1; D is unresolved. The CDR3 runs 14 residues. Germline V gene data show CDR1 as LNHDA and CDR2 as SQIVND (reference sequence). V dropped 4 bases and J dropped 0 bases, with 7 bases sitting between them.